The T cell receptor beta chain described here comes from a study of T cell responses to AZD1222 COVID-19 vaccine. The assay was immunoSEQ multiplex PCR, and TCRdb's table has in-frame clones only and misses some. The table lists roughly 120,000 clones, roughly 85% of them singletons. In germline, CDR1 is SGHDT, CDR2 YYEEEE. The CDR3 sequence is 16 residues long. V lost 2 bases and J lost 1, with 15 bases in between. The sequencing used peripheral blood, collected 28 days after the second AZD1222 dose. The TCR was taken from an adult who received the AZD1222 COVID-19 vaccine. This sequence joins TRBV5-6 and TRBJ1-1, with TRBD1 as a possible D gene (6 bases). In DNA form, the CDR3 reads TGTGCCAGCAGCTTTGGAACAGGGAGTTCGAACACTGAAGCTTTCTTT. Amino acids: CASSFGTGSSNTEAFF.